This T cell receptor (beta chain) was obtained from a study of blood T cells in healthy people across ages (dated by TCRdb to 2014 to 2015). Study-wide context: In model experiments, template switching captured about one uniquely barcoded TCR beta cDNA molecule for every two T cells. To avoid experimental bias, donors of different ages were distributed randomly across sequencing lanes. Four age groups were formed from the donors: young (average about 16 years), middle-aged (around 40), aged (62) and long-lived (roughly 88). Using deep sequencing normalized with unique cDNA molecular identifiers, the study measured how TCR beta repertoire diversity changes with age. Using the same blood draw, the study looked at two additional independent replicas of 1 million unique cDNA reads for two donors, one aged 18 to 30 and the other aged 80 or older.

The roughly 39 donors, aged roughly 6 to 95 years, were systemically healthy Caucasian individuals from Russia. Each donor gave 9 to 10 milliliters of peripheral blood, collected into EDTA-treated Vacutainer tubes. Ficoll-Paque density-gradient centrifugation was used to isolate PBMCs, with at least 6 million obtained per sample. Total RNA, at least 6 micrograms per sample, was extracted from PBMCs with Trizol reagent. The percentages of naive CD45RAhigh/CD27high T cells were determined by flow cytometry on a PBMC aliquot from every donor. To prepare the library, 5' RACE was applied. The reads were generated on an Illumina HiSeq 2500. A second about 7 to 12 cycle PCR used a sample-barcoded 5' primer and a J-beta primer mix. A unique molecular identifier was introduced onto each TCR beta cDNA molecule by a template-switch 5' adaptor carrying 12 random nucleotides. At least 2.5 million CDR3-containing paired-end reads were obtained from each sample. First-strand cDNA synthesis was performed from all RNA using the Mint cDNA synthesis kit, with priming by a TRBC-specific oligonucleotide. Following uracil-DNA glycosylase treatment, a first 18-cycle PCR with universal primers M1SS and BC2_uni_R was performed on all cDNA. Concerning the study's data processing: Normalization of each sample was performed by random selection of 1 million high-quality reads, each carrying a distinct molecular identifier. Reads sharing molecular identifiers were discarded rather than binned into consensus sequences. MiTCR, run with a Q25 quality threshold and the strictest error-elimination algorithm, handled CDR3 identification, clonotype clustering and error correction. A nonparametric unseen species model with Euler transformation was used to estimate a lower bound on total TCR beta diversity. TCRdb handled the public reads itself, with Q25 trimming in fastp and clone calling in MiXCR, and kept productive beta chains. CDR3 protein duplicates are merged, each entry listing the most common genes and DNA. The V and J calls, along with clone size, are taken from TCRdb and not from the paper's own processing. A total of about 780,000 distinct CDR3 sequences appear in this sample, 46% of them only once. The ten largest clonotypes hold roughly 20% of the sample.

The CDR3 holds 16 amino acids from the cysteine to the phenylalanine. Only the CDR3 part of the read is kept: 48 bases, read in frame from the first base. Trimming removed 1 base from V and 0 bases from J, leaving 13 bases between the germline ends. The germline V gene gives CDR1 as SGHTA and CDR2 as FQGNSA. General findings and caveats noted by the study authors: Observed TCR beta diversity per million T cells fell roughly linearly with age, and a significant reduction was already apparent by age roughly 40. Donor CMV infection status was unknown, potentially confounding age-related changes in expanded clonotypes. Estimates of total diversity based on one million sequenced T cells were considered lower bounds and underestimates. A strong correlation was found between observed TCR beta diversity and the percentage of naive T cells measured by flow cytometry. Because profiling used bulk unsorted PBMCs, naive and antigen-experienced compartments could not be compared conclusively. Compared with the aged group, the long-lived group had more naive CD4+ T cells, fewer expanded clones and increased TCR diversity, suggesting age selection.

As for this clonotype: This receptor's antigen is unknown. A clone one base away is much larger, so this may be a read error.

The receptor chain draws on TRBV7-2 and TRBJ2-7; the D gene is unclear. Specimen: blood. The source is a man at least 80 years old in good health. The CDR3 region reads CASSLDAEANSYEQYF. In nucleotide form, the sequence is TGTGCCAGCAGCTTAGATGCGGAAGCGAACTCCTACGAGCAGTACTTC.